Listed here are 16 T cell receptor beta chains from one sample, sequenced in a study of T cells after posttransplantation cyclophosphamide. Method: immunoSEQ multiplex PCR; TCRdb's copy keeps in-frame clones and lacks some. This repertoire holds 7,000 to 8,500 clones, and none appear only once. A marrow graft followed busulfan-fludarabine conditioning, with cyclophosphamide on days +3 and +4. The sequencing here drew on PBMCs, taken after allogeneic stem cell transplant with posttransplant cyclophosphamide. Receptor source: a male patient in his forties or fifties who received an allogeneic stem cell transplant from an unrelated donor, was CMV-positive, and had acute GVHD only. Some T cells may be graft donor cells.

At least ten counts were recorded for this clone. V is TRBV5-1 and J is TRBJ1-4; D call uncertain. Trimming removed 1 base at V and 0 bases at J, with 4 bases between. The CDR3 runs to 14 residues. Germline CDR1 is SGHRS and CDR2 is YFSETQ. CDR3 sequence reads: CASSLTTTNEKLFF. The CDR3 region has the DNA TGCGCCAGCAGCTTGACTACAACTAATGAAAAACTGTTTTTT.

This clone was observed at least ten times. This chain uses TRBV7-2 with TRBJ1-2; the match to TRBD1 covers 10 bases. The CDR3 loop spans 14 amino acids. V lost 7 bases to trimming and J lost 4 bases; unmatched junction nucleotides: 6. Germline loops: CDR1 SGHTA, CDR2 FQGNSA. The CDR3 loop reads CASTPGQGTYGYTF. The DNA for the CDR3 is TGTGCCAGCACTCCGGGACAGGGGACCTATGGCTACACCTTC.

This clone was seen only a few times. The rearrangement uses TRBV11-2 and TRBJ2-1; 9 bases match TRBD2. From germline, CDR1 is SGHAT and CDR2 FQNNGV. The CDR3 covers 16 residues. V shed 0 bases and J 8 bases; nucleotides not matched to a gene: 8. The CDR3, as DNA: TGTGCCAGCAGCTTAGATGTTCTGGGACTAGCATATGAGCAGTTCTTC. Amino acids: CASSLDVLGLAYEQFF. The variable domain in full, completed from reference TRBV11-2 and TRBJ2-1, reads EAGVAQSPRYKIIEKRQSVAFWCNPISGHATLYWYQQILGQGPKLLIQFQNNGVVDDSQLPKDRFSAERLKGVDSTLKIQPAKLEDSAVYLCASSLDVLGLAYEQFFGPGTRLTVL.

This clone was counted many times. This chain uses TRBV2 with TRBJ2-7, with TRBD1 matching over 8 bases. With V trimmed by 6 bases and J by 3 bases, 16 bases remained unmatched. This CDR3 contains 17 residues. CDR1 is SNHLY and CDR2 is FYNNEI in the germline V gene. The CDR3 bases are TGTGCCAGCAGCCCTCACCTCCCGGGACAGGAAAACTACGAGCAGTACTTC. This gives the protein CASSPHLPGQENYEQYF.

This clone was seen a few times. V usage is TRBV9 and J usage is TRBJ2-2, with 9 bases matching TRBD2. In germline, CDR1 is SGDLS, CDR2 YYNGEE. This CDR3 comprises 16 residues. The V segment lost 0 bases and the J segment 6 bases; nucleotides outside the gene matches: 6. The CDR3 protein is CASSVDSSGTPGELFF. CDR3 DNA: TGTGCCAGCAGCGTAGATTCTAGCGGGACCCCCGGGGAGCTGTTTTTT.

This clone is labeled as medium-sized. The rearrangement uses TRBV11-2 and TRBJ2-1; a possible D gene is TRBD2 (7 bases). There are 17 residues in the CDR3. The V end was cut by 6 bases, the J end by 0 bases, with 18 bases between. Germline CDR1 SGHAT, CDR2 FQNNGV. The CDR3 loop reads CASSVPGRGPSYNEQFF. CDR3 DNA: TGTGCCAGCAGTGTGCCCGGGCGGGGGCCCTCCTACAATGAGCAGTTCTTC. The variable domain in full, completed from reference TRBV11-2 and TRBJ2-1, reads EAGVAQSPRYKIIEKRQSVAFWCNPISGHATLYWYQQILGQGPKLLIQFQNNGVVDDSQLPKDRFSAERLKGVDSTLKIQPAKLEDSAVYLCASSVPGRGPSYNEQFFGPGTRLTVL.

This clone was seen ten or more times. The J gene is TRBJ2-3, the V gene TRBV6-1; D remains ambiguous. Looked up from germline, CDR1 is MNHNS and CDR2 is SASEGT. Trimming pared 0 bases from V and 0 bases from J, leaving 7 bases between. The length of the CDR3 is 15 residues. The CDR3 DNA sequence: TGTGCCAGCAGTGAAGCCGACTTCAGCACAGATACGCAGTATTTT. Amino acid sequence: CASSEADFSTDTQYF.

This clone was seen repeatedly, ten times or more. The rearrangement joins TRBV11-2 to TRBJ2-1, with 11 bases fitting TRBD2. The CDR3 has 15 amino acids. The J segment lost 9 bases and the V segment lost 0 bases, leaving 4 bases of the junction unmatched. Germline V lookup: CDR1 SGHAT, CDR2 FQNNGV. The CDR3 DNA is TGTGCCAGCAGCTTAGAACTAGCGGGAGACGGTGAGCAGTTCTTC. The encoded protein is CASSLELAGDGEQFF.

This clone appeared many times. The chain is built from TRBV5-1 and TRBJ1-2, with D possibly matching TRBD1 (5 bases). V lost 1 base and J 0 bases, leaving 10 bases between the germline ends. CDR3 length: 15 residues. Per germline, CDR1 SGHRS and CDR2 YFSETQ. CDR3 region: CASSLRGGANYGYTF. CDR3 DNA: TGCGCCAGCAGCTTGAGGGGTGGTGCTAACTATGGCTACACCTTC.

This clone was seen ten or more times. The rearrangement uses TRBV5-1 and TRBJ1-5, with 7 bases identical to TRBD1. The CDR3 runs to 15 residues. Germline V lookup: CDR1 SGHRS, CDR2 YFSETQ. With 4 bases clipped from V and 4 bases from J, the junction kept 8 bases outside the gene matches. The CDR3 sequence: CASSPLPGQNQPQHF. In DNA form, the CDR3 reads TGCGCCAGCAGCCCGCTACCGGGACAGAATCAGCCCCAGCATTTT.

This clone is medium-sized in the sample. The chain links TRBV10-3 to TRBJ2-6, with TRBD1 as a possible D gene (6 bases). Trimming took 4 bases from V and 4 from J, leaving 11 bases between them. Germline CDR1 ENHRY, CDR2 SYGVKD. There are 15 residues in the CDR3. CDR3 sequence reads: CAISAGASGANVLTF. CDR3 DNA: TGTGCCATCAGTGCAGGGGCGAGCGGGGCCAACGTCCTGACTTTC.

This clone was counted at least ten times. This chain connects TRBV28 to TRBJ1-2; 7 positions agree with TRBD1. Germline lookup yields CDR1 MDHEN and CDR2 SYDVKM. This CDR3 spans 15 amino acids. V trimming: 2 bases; J trimming: 5 bases; junction bases outside the gene matches: 8. CDR3 bases: TGTGCCAGCAGTTTACAGGGGGTCCCGAGTTATGGCTACACCTTC. Translated, it gives CASSLQGVPSYGYTF.

This clone was seen ten or more times. The rearrangement joins TRBV5-5 to TRBJ2-7; 7 bases are shared with TRBD2. The CDR3 runs to 14 residues. V lost 0 bases and J lost 1; bases outside the gene matches: 1. Per the germline V gene, CDR1 is SGHKS and CDR2 is YYEKEE (reference sequence). This CDR3 is CASSLGGRSYEQYF. In DNA form, the CDR3 reads TGTGCCAGCAGCTTGGGCGGGAGATCCTACGAGCAGTACTTC.

The chain couples TRBV7-9 to TRBJ2-3; 8 nucleotides match TRBD2. Germline assignment: CDR1 SEHNR and CDR2 FQNEAQ (reference sequence). The CDR3 length is 17 residues. V trimming: 5 bases; J trimming: 0 bases; junction bases outside the gene matches: 10. CDR3 loop: CASSRRAGTRSTDTQYF. In DNA, the CDR3 is TGTGCCAGCAGCCGACGAGCCGGGACTAGGAGCACAGATACGCAGTATTTT.

This clone was seen only a few times. The chain couples TRBV30 to TRBJ2-5; 7 bases match TRBD1. There are 16 residues in the CDR3. V was clipped by 1 base and J by 5 bases; unmatched bases: 13. CDR1 is GTSNPN and CDR2 is SVGIG in the germline V gene (reference sequence). The CDR3 coding sequence is TGTGCCTGGAGTGGCCACTTGGGACAGTTGACGGAGACCCAGTACTTC. Translating gives CAWSGHLGQLTETQYF.

There are many counts of this clone. The CDR3 DNA reads as TGTGCCACCACCCGGACTAGCACCGACAATGAGCAGTTCTTC. This codes for CATTRTSTDNEQFF. The V gene is TRBV5-5, the J gene TRBJ2-1, with 8 bases identical to TRBD2. The ends lost 9 bases at V and 5 bases at J; junction bases unmatched: 10. CDR1 SGHKS and CDR2 YYEKEE come from the germline V gene (reference sequence). The CDR3 contains 14 residues.